This T cell receptor beta chain was identified during a study of prognosis after radiotherapy for stage I lung cancer. The germline V and J ends were trimmed by 8 bases and 4 bases, with 17 bases remaining between them. The CDR3 spans 15 residues. The study amplified the TCR beta CDR3 region from genomic DNA. This amplification was carried out by two rounds of multiplex PCR. Primers specific to each TRBV and TRBJ gene were used in first-round PCR. TCRdb called the multiplex PCR reads again in MiXCR, with one record for every CDR3 protein. Of tens of thousands of distinct CDR3 sequences in the sample, just over 40% were seen once. General study results and limits: The study found lower Shannon entropy after stereotactic body radiation therapy in patients who developed distant metastases. Among expanded TCR clones, tumor specificity was not determined.

Turning to this clonotype: Its cognate antigen is unknown.

The source material was PBMCs, sampled before or after stereotactic body radiation therapy (not recorded which). The TCR was taken from a donor of 50 years or more with non-small cell lung cancer. The rearrangement joins TRBV12-3 or TRBV12-4 to TRBJ2-2; D is undetermined. CDR3 region: CASGRLGAFTGELFF. In DNA form, the CDR3 reads TGTGCCAGCGGGCGCCTCGGAGCTTTCACCGGGGAGCTGTTTTTT.